What follows are 14 T cell receptor beta chains derived from one specimen sequenced in a study of regulatory T cells in long-lasting Graves disease. Time point meaning: newly diagnosed GD, antithyroid drugs for less than 3 months. Extracted PBMC RNA gave rise to the TCR library. With iRepertoire HTBI primers and Arm-PCR of CDR3 regions, TCR beta libraries were built. TCRdb re-called the multiplex PCR reads through MiXCR, storing one row per CDR3 protein. The sample holds 400,000 to 450,000 distinct CDR3 sequences, about a sixth seen once. The same data also went into a second study, on T cells in Graves' hyperthyroidism and ophthalmopathy.

This sample comprised peripheral blood mononuclear cells (PBMCs), obtained at new diagnosis, from a patient treated with antithyroid drugs. The receptors derive from a woman aged 25 to 39 with Graves disease.

This clonotype has ten or more counts. The V gene is TRBV20-1, the J gene TRBJ2-5; D unresolved. CDR1 is DFQATT, CDR2 SNEGSKA, per germline (reference sequence). Trimming pared 0 bases from V and 5 bases from J, leaving 22 bases between. This CDR3 is built from 17 residues. In nucleotides, the CDR3 is TGCAGTGCTAGAGATCTGAACCGGCCAGCTCCCGGGGAGACCCAGTACTTC. Amino acids: CSARDLNRPAPGETQYF.

Ten or more counts support this clonotype. V and J are TRBV18 and TRBJ1-3; D remains unclear. V was trimmed by 4 bases and J by 8 bases, leaving 12 bases between them. The CDR3 is 13 amino acids. CDR1 KGHSH and CDR2 LQKENI come from the germline V gene. The CDR3 DNA reads TGTGCCAGCTCACGGGAACGCCTAGACACCATATATTTT. It encodes CASSRERLDTIYF.

The genes are TRBV28 and TRBJ2-1, with a possible D match to TRBD2 (6 bases). This CDR3 has 16 residues. The V gene lost 4 bases and the J gene lost 4 bases, with 17 bases spanning the gap. Germline V gives CDR1 MDHEN, CDR2 SYDVKM. CDR3 nucleotides: TGTGCCAGCAGTTCGGCCCCCGGGAGAGCATACAATGAGCAGTTCTTC. Amino acids: CASSSAPGRAYNEQFF.

This clonotype was recorded at least ten times. V and J are TRBV7-9 and TRBJ2-7; 10 positions match TRBD2. The germline V gene encodes CDR1 SEHNR and CDR2 FQNEAQ (reference sequence). The junction had 7 bases not matched to a gene; V was cut back by 4 bases and J by 4 bases. CDR3 length: 15 residues. In DNA form, the CDR3 reads TGTGCCAGCAGCTCGCTAGCGGGAGAGGGGTACGAGCAGTACTTC. It is translated as CASSSLAGEGYEQYF.

This clonotype was detected a few times. The V gene is TRBV9, the J gene TRBJ1-2, with 7 bases fitting TRBD1. The V gene's germline CDR1 is SGDLS and CDR2 YYNGEE. Losses at the gene ends were 0 bases for V and 4 bases for J; bases not matched to a gene: 3. The CDR3 is 14 amino acids. The CDR3 sequence: CASSVGGQAYGYTF. The CDR3 DNA is TGTGCCAGCAGCGTAGGAGGACAGGCCTATGGCTACACCTTC.

This clonotype appeared a few times. The chain uses TRBV7-9 and TRBJ1-4, with a weak D call TRBD1 (6 bases). This CDR3 has 14 residues. From germline, CDR1 is SEHNR and CDR2 FQNEAQ (reference sequence). Trimming shortened V by 5 bases and J by 7 bases, and 14 bases separated the two germline ends. For the CDR3, the DNA is TGTGCCAGCAGCGTACAGGGAGGGACTGAAAAACTGTTTTTT. It yields the protein CASSVQGGTEKLFF.

On this clonotype itself: A read error may produce the germline difference seen at one junction end. The rearrangement uses TRBV10-3 and TRBJ2-5; 14 bases fit TRBD2. From germline, CDR1 is ENHRY and CDR2 SYGVKD. CDR3 length: 15 residues. The CDR3 protein is CAISPTSGRAEAQYF. CDR3 bases: TGTGCCATCAGCCCGACTAGCGGGAGGGCAGAGGCCCAGTACTTC.

J is TRBJ2-2 and V is TRBV14, with D uncertain. Germline values: CDR1 SGHDN, CDR2 FVKESK. Trimming cost V 0 bases and J 11 bases, with 7 bases left between them. The CDR3 length is 12 residues. Here the CDR3 DNA reads TGTGCCAGCAGCCAAGATCGGCTAGAGCTGTTTTTT. Its protein is CASSQDRLELFF.

This clonotype was observed a few times. An end of the junction does not agree with germline; a read error may underlie this. The V and J genes are TRBV27 and TRBJ1-5, with D possibly being TRBD1 (6 bases). Germline CDR1 MNHEY, CDR2 SMNVEV (reference sequence). The CDR3 has 12 amino acids. CDR3 bases: TGTGCCAGCGGACTACAGGGTCAGCCCCGGCATTTT. Translated, it gives CASGLQGQPRHF.

The J gene is TRBJ2-5, the V gene TRBV18, with D tentatively TRBD1 or TRBD2 (6 bases each). The CDR3 contains 18 residues. From germline, CDR1 is KGHSH and CDR2 LQKENI. V lost 0 bases to trimming and J lost 3 bases, with 20 bases between them. The CDR3 reads CASSPPRRWGASKETQYF. In DNA form, the CDR3 reads TGTGCCAGCTCACCACCGCGGCGGTGGGGGGCGTCGAAAGAGACCCAGTACTTC.

This clonotype was observed a few times. The chain has TRBV29-1 and TRBJ2-7; D is unclear. With 6 bases removed from V and 6 bases from J, the gap between germline ends came to 9 bases. This CDR3 region has 10 residues. CDR1 SQVTM and CDR2 ANQGSEA come from the germline V gene. CDR3 in DNA: TGCAGCGTCTGGACGGCCGAGCAGTACTTC. Translating gives CSVWTAEQYF.

This clonotype was detected ten times or more. The chain recombines TRBV6-1 with TRBJ2-3; D not resolved. V was shortened by 5 bases and J by 2 bases, with 14 bases between the two germline ends. The CDR3 sequence is 15 residues long. The germline CDR1 and CDR2 sequences are MNHNS and SASEGT. As DNA, the CDR3 is TGTGCCAGCAGTATCCCGCGTGGGGTCACAGATACGCAGTATTTT. It yields the protein CASSIPRGVTDTQYF.

The chain has TRBV15 and TRBJ1-1, with a weak D call TRBD1 (5 bases). Per germline, CDR1 LNHNV and CDR2 YYDKDF (reference sequence). V shed 6 bases and J shed 2 bases, with 10 bases lying between them. The length of the CDR3 is 13 residues. CDR3: CATRRTLNTEAFF. DNA for the CDR3: TGTGCCACCAGACGGACACTTAACACTGAAGCTTTCTTT.

This clonotype was counted only a few times. CDR3 sequence reads: CSAGLAGGYHNEQFF. Written as DNA, the CDR3 is TGCAGTGCTGGTCTGGCGGGAGGGTACCACAATGAGCAGTTCTTC. V gene TRBV20-1 combines with J gene TRBJ2-1, with 9 bases fitting TRBD2. Germline V gene sequence: CDR1 DFQATT, CDR2 SNEGSKA (reference sequence). This CDR3 spans 15 amino acids. The junction had 10 bases not matched to a gene; V was cut back by 5 bases and J by 5 bases.